This section outlines one T cell receptor (beta chain) sequence together with its context. What it binds is unknown. V dropped 2 bases and J dropped 6; count of bases not matched to a gene: 9. The CDR3 extends over 16 amino acids. Germline V gives CDR1 SEHNR, CDR2 FQNEAQ (reference sequence). Only in-frame clones appear in the TCRdb table, and some are missing; sequencing was by immunoSEQ multiplex PCR. The table includes over 100,000 clones, more than 85% detected once. These data come from a study of graft-versus-host responses after intestinal transplantation. The sequence came from a human donor who received an intestinal transplant. The sample consisted of unstimulated CD4+ T cells sorted from spleen or lymph node cells, taken before intestinal transplant. The rearrangement uses TRBV7-9 and TRBJ2-1, with TRBD2 identical over 8 bases. The CDR3 nucleotides read TGTGCCAGCAGCTTAAGGTCGGGAGGGGCCCTCAATGAGCAGTTCTTC. Translated: CASSLRSGGALNEQFF.